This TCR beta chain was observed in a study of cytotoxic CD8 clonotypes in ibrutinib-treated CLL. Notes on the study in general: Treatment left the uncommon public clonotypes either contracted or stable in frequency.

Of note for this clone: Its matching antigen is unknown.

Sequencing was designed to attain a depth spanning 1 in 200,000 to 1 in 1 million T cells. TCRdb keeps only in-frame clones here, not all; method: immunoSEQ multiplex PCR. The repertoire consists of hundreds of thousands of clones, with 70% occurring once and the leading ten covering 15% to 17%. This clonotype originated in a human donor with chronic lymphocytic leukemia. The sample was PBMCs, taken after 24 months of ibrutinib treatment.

In DNA, the CDR3 is TGTGCCACTCTCGGGCCTGGTGGGGAGCAGTACTTC. Amino acid sequence: CATLGPGGEQYF. The chain recombines TRBV19 with TRBJ2-5; D possibly corresponds to TRBD2 (5 bases). The V end lost 10 bases, the J end lost 11 bases, and 20 bases lay between the germline ends. Germline CDR1 is LNHDA and CDR2 is SQIVND (reference sequence). The CDR3 has 12 residues.